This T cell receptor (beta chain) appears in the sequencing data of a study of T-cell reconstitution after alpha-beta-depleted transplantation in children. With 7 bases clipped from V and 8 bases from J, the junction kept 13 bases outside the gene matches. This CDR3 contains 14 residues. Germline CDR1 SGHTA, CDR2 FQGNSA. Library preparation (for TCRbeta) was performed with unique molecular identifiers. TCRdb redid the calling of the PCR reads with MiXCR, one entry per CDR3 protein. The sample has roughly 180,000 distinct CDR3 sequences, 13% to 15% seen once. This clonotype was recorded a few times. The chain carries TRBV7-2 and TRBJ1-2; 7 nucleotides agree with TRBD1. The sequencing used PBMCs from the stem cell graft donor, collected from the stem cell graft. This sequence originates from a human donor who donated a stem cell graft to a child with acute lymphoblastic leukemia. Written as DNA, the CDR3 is TGTGCCAGCATCAAAGACAGGGATTCTCGGGGCTACACCTTC. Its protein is CASIKDRDSRGYTF.